This TCR beta chain was captured by sequencing in a study of T cell repertoires in cytomegalovirus infection. At the level of the study: Indications of both CMV infection and matching HLA type were provided by public TCR beta signatures.

This CDR3 region has 16 residues. Germline V lookup: CDR1 LGHDT, CDR2 YNNKEL (reference sequence). V was clipped by 1 base and J by 2 bases, with 13 bases between them. General observations from the study: HLA-C-restricted TCR beta clonotypes specific for CMV led the ex vivo response. Carriers of CMV plus the relevant HLA were identified by cumulative public TCR beta family frequency.

TCRdb processed the reads anew with MiXCR; each CDR3 protein has one entry. The sample has fewer than 350,000 distinct CDR3 sequences; around a sixth are singletons. Comment on this clonotype: Its antigen is currently unknown.

J is TRBJ2-3 and V is TRBV3-1, with a tentative D call TRBD2 (5 bases). The source material was PBMCs. This TCR was recovered from a human donor in good health (CMV status not recorded). Some clones in this sample may be carry-over from other donors' samples. The CDR3 loop is CASSQVGGLFTDTQYF. CDR3 DNA sequence: TGTGCCAGCAGCCAAGTAGGAGGTCTTTTCACAGATACGCAGTATTTT.